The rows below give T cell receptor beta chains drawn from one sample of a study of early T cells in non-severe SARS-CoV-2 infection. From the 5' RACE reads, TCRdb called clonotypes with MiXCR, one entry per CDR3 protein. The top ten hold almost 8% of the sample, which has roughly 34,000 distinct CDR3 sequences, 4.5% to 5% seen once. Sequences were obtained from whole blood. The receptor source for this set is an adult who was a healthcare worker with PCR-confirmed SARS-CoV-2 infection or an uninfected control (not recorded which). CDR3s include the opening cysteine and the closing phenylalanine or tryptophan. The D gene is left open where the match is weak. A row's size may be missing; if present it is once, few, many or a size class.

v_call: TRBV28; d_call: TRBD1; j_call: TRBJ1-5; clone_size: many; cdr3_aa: CASSLQGVRNQPQHF; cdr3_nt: TGTGCCAGCAGCCTCCAGGGGGTTCGCAATCAGCCCCAGCATTTT
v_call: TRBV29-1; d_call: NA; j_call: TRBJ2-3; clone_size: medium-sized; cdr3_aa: CSARLVSGSGWTDTQYF; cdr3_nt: TGCAGCGCCCGATTAGTTTCGGGCAGTGGTTGGACAGATACGCAGTATTTT
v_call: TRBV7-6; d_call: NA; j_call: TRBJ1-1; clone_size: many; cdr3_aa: CASSLEGELITEAFF; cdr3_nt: TGTGCCAGCAGCTTAGAGGGGGAGTTGATCACTGAAGCTTTCTTT
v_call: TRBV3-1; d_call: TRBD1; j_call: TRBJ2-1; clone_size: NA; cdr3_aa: CASSNRGDEQFF; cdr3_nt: TGTGCCAGCAGTAACAGGGGCGATGAGCAGTTCTTC
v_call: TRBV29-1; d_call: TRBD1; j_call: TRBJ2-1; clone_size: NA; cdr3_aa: CSVGDSFYSHNEQFF; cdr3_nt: TGCAGCGTTGGGGACAGCTTCTACTCCCACAATGAGCAGTTCTTC
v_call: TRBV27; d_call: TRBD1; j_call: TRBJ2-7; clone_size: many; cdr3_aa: CASRDRVGFSYEQYF; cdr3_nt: TGTGCCAGCAGGGACAGGGTGGGGTTCTCCTACGAGCAGTACTTC
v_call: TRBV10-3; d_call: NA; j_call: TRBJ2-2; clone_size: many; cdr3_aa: CAISEWSTNTGELFF; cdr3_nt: TGTGCCATCAGTGAATGGTCCACGAACACCGGGGAGCTGTTTTTT
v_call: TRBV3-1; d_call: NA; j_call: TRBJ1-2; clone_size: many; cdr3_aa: CASSQDGYGYTF; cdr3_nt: TGTGCCAGCAGCCAAGATGGCTATGGCTACACCTTC
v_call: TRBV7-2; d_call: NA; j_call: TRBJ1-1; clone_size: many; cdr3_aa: CASSSRDTALNTEAFF; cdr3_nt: TGTGCCAGCAGCTCCAGAGATACCGCCTTGAACACTGAAGCTTTCTTT
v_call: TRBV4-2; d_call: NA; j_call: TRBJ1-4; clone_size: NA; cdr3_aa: CASSQDGGSTTNEKLFF; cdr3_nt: TGTGCCAGCAGCCAAGATGGCGGGAGTACAACTAATGAAAAACTGTTTTTT
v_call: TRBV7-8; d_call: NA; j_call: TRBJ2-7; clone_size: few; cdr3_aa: CASSFYRTPSSYEQYF; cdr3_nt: TGTGCCAGCAGCTTTTATCGAACCCCGAGCTCCTACGAGCAGTACTTC
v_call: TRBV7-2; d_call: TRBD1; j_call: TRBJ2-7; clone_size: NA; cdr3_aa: CASSFPGTEYYEQYF; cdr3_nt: TGTGCCAGCAGCTTCCCCGGGACAGAGTACTACGAGCAGTACTTC
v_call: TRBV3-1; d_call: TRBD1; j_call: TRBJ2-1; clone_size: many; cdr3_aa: CASSPTGLSNEQFF; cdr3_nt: TGTGCCAGCAGCCCGACAGGGTTGAGCAATGAGCAGTTCTTC
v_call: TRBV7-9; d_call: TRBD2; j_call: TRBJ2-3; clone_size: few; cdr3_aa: CASSYSGGAADTQYF; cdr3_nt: TGTGCCAGCAGCTATAGCGGGGGGGCGGCAGATACGCAGTATTTT
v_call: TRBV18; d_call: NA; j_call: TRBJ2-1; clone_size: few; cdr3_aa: CASSKETGPNEQFF; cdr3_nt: TGTGCCAGCTCAAAGGAGACCGGGCCCAATGAGCAGTTCTTC
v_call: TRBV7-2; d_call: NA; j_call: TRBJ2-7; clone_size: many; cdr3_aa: CASSPGPAAGEQYF; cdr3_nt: TGTGCCAGCAGCCCCGGGCCAGCGGCAGGCGAGCAGTACTTC
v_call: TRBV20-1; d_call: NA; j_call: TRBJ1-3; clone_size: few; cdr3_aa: CSGGYGNTIYF; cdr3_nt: TGCAGTGGTGGCTACGGAAACACCATATATTTT
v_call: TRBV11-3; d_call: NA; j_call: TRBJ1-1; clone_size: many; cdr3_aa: CASSPAGARNTEAFF; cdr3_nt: TGTGCCAGCAGCCCTGCGGGGGCTCGGAACACTGAAGCTTTCTTT
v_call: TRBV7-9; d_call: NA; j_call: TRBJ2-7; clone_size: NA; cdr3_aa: CASSRTENSYEQYF; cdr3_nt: TGTGCCAGCAGCCGGACGGAGAACTCCTACGAGCAGTACTTC
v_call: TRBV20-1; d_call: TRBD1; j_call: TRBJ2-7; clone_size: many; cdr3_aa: CSARSRDSGTYEQYF; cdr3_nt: TGCAGTGCTAGAAGCCGGGACAGTGGGACCTACGAGCAGTACTTC
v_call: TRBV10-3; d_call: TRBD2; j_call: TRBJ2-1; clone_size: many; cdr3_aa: CAISDRASGGSYNEQFF; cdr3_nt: TGTGCCATCAGTGACCGGGCTAGCGGGGGGTCCTACAATGAGCAGTTCTTC
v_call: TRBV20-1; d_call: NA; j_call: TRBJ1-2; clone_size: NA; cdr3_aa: CSASILRQVINYGYTF; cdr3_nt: TGCAGTGCTTCTATTCTTCGACAGGTCATAAACTATGGCTACACCTTC
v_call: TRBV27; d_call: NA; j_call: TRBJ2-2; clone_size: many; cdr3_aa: CASGGAGFTGELFF; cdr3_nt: TGTGCCAGCGGCGGGGCTGGCTTCACCGGGGAGCTGTTTTTT
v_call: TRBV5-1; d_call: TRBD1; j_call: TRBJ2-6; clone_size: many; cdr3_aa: CASSRGRPSGANVLTF; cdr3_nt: TGCGCCAGCAGTAGGGGGCGACCCTCTGGGGCCAACGTCCTGACTTTC